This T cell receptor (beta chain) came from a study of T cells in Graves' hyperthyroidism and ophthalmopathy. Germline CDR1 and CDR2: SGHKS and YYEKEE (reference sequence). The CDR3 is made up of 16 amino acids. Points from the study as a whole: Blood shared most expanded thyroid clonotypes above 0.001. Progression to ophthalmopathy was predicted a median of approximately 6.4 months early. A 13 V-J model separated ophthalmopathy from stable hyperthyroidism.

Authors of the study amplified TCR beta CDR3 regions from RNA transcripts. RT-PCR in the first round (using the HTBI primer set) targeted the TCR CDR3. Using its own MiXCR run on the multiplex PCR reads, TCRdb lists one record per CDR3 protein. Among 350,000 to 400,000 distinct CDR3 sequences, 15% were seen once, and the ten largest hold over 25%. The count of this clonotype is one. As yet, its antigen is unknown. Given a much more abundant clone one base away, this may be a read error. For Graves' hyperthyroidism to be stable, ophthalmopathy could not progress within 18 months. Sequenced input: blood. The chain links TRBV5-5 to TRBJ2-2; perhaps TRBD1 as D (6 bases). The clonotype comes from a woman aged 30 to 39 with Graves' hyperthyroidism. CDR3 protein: CASSLVAGENTGELLF. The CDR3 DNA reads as TGTGCCAGCAGCTTGGTAGCAGGGGAGAACACCGGGGAGCTGCTTTTT.